A selection of T cell receptor beta chains follows, all from one sample in a study of cytomegalovirus exposure and HLA in healthy donors. Method: immunoSEQ multiplex PCR; TCRdb's copy keeps in-frame clones and lacks some. The table lists 200,000 or so clones, around 86% of them singletons, with roughly 1.3% in the top ten. The specimen sequenced was PBMCs. Source of these receptors: a man aged 25-45 years in good health and CMV-seronegative. Each CDR3 is given with its conserved first and last residue. The D gene is left open where the match is weak. Not every row has a clone size; where given, it reads once, few, many or a size class.

cdr3_aa: CASSWRTSIGDTGELFF; cdr3_nt: TGTGCCAGCAGCTGGCGCACTAGCATCGGGGACACCGGGGAGCTGTTTTTT; d_call: NA; j_call: TRBJ2-2; v_call: TRBV7-9; clone_size: NA
cdr3_aa: CASSLSQGAHELFF; cdr3_nt: TGTGCCAGCAGCTTGTCACAGGGGGCTCATGAACTGTTTTTT; d_call: TRBD1; j_call: TRBJ1-4; v_call: TRBV7-9; clone_size: NA
cdr3_aa: CASRSRGGNQPQHF; cdr3_nt: TGTGCCAGCCGGTCACGAGGAGGCAATCAGCCCCAGCATTTT; d_call: NA; j_call: TRBJ1-5; v_call: TRBV19; clone_size: NA
cdr3_aa: CASSIVAGGGTEAFF; cdr3_nt: TGTGCCAGTAGTATAGTTGCGGGCGGGGGCACTGAAGCTTTCTTT; d_call: NA; j_call: TRBJ1-1; v_call: TRBV19; clone_size: NA
cdr3_aa: CASSPLRKRGGDIQNIQYF; cdr3_nt: TGTGCCAGCAGCCCCCTGCGGAAGAGGGGAGGTGATATCCAAAACATTCAGTACTTC; d_call: NA; j_call: TRBJ2-4; v_call: TRBV7-6; clone_size: NA
cdr3_aa: CASSLTGTVNEKLFF; cdr3_nt: TGTGCCAGCAGCTTAACTGGGACAGTGAATGAAAAACTGTTTTTT; d_call: TRBD1; j_call: TRBJ1-4; v_call: TRBV7-2; clone_size: NA
cdr3_aa: CASSFAPERPQRGYTF; cdr3_nt: TGTGCCAGCAGCTTTGCCCCCGAGAGGCCCCAGCGGGGCTACACCTTC; d_call: NA; j_call: TRBJ1-2; v_call: TRBV5-5; clone_size: NA
cdr3_aa: CASVRDRPSYEQYF; cdr3_nt: TGTGCCAGCGTCCGGGACAGACCTTCCTACGAGCAGTACTTC; d_call: TRBD1; j_call: TRBJ2-7; v_call: TRBV6-1; clone_size: once
cdr3_aa: CASSALGGDYNEQFF; cdr3_nt: TGTGCCAGCAGCGCCCTTGGGGGGGACTACAATGAGCAGTTCTTC; d_call: TRBD2; j_call: TRBJ2-1; v_call: TRBV9; clone_size: NA
cdr3_aa: CASSSPDRLNTEAFF; cdr3_nt: TGTGCCAGCAGTAGTCCGGACAGGTTGAACACTGAAGCTTTCTTT; d_call: TRBD1; j_call: TRBJ1-1; v_call: TRBV28; clone_size: NA
cdr3_aa: CASSFPSGGAQYF; cdr3_nt: TGTGCCAGCAGCTTCCCTAGTGGCGGGGCCCAGTACTTC; d_call: NA; j_call: TRBJ2-5; v_call: TRBV7-9; clone_size: NA
cdr3_aa: CASSLGRGAETQYF; cdr3_nt: TGCGCCAGCAGCTTAGGAAGAGGAGCGGAGACCCAGTACTTC; d_call: NA; j_call: TRBJ2-5; v_call: TRBV5-1; clone_size: NA
cdr3_aa: CASSPEANYGYTF; cdr3_nt: TGTGCCAGCTCACCGGAAGCGAACTATGGCTACACCTTC; d_call: NA; j_call: TRBJ1-2; v_call: TRBV18; clone_size: NA
cdr3_aa: CASSLIGTGGWNEQFF; cdr3_nt: TGTGCCAGCAGCTTGATCGGGACAGGGGGCTGGAATGAGCAGTTCTTC; d_call: TRBD1; j_call: TRBJ2-1; v_call: TRBV5-4; clone_size: NA
cdr3_aa: CASSLTTGMTGELFF; cdr3_nt: TGTGCCAGCAGCCTCACGACAGGGATGACCGGGGAGCTGTTTTTT; d_call: TRBD1; j_call: TRBJ2-2; v_call: TRBV5-5; clone_size: NA
cdr3_aa: CSVEEWEAGANGLTF; cdr3_nt: TGCAGCGTTGAAGAGTGGGAGGCTGGGGCCAACGGCCTGACTTTC; d_call: NA; j_call: TRBJ2-6; v_call: TRBV29-1; clone_size: NA
cdr3_aa: CASSEGEGINTEAFF; cdr3_nt: TGTGCCAGCAGTGAAGGAGAGGGAATAAACACTGAAGCTTTCTTT; d_call: NA; j_call: TRBJ1-1; v_call: TRBV2; clone_size: NA
cdr3_aa: CASSKAEGANTEAFF; cdr3_nt: TGTGCCAGCAGCAAAGCGGAGGGGGCGAACACTGAAGCTTTCTTT; d_call: NA; j_call: TRBJ1-1; v_call: TRBV21-1; clone_size: NA
cdr3_aa: CASSWGKQGAYQPQHF; cdr3_nt: TGTGCCAGCAGCTGGGGGAAACAGGGGGCATATCAGCCCCAGCATTTT; d_call: TRBD1; j_call: TRBJ1-5; v_call: TRBV5-6; clone_size: NA
cdr3_aa: CASSEEGGRSPLHF; cdr3_nt: TGTGCCAGCAGTGAAGAAGGGGGCCGGTCACCCCTCCACTTT; d_call: TRBD1; j_call: TRBJ1-6; v_call: TRBV2; clone_size: NA
cdr3_aa: CSTATLNTEAFF; cdr3_nt: TGCAGCACCGCAACACTGAACACTGAAGCTTTCTTT; d_call: NA; j_call: TRBJ1-1; v_call: TRBV29-1; clone_size: NA
cdr3_aa: CASSFGGSGNLGETQYF; cdr3_nt: TGTGCCAGCAGCTTCGGGGGTAGCGGGAACCTCGGAGAGACCCAGTACTTC; d_call: TRBD2; j_call: TRBJ2-5; v_call: TRBV13; clone_size: NA
cdr3_aa: CASNPDRDYGYTF; cdr3_nt: TGTGCCAGTAACCCCGACAGGGATTATGGCTACACCTTC; d_call: TRBD1; j_call: TRBJ1-2; v_call: TRBV19; clone_size: NA
cdr3_aa: CASSQDRGNEKLFF; cdr3_nt: TGTGCCAGCAGTCAGGACAGGGGTAATGAAAAACTGTTTTTT; d_call: TRBD1; j_call: TRBJ1-4; v_call: TRBV28; clone_size: few
cdr3_aa: CASSQGQAGAHEQYF; cdr3_nt: TGTGCCAGCAGCCAGGGACAGGCCGGCGCCCACGAGCAGTACTTC; d_call: TRBD1; j_call: TRBJ2-7; v_call: TRBV7-9; clone_size: NA
cdr3_aa: CASSLAPGSREQYF; cdr3_nt: TGTGCCAGCAGCTTGGCCCCGGGATCCCGCGAGCAGTACTTC; d_call: NA; j_call: TRBJ2-7; v_call: TRBV5-4; clone_size: NA
cdr3_aa: CATSRGEGAGGYTF; cdr3_nt: TGTGCCACCAGCAGAGGAGAAGGGGCGGGGGGCTACACCTTC; d_call: NA; j_call: TRBJ1-2; v_call: TRBV15; clone_size: NA
cdr3_aa: CASSQDRLAVYNEQFF; cdr3_nt: TGCGCCAGCAGCCAAGATCGCCTAGCGGTATACAATGAGCAGTTCTTC; d_call: TRBD2; j_call: TRBJ2-1; v_call: TRBV4-1; clone_size: NA
cdr3_aa: CASAAGSPPPDTQYF; cdr3_nt: TGTGCTAGTGCCGCAGGTAGTCCCCCACCAGATACGCAGTATTTT; d_call: NA; j_call: TRBJ2-3; v_call: TRBV12-5; clone_size: NA
cdr3_aa: CASSPEVVLAISHTQYF; cdr3_nt: TGTGCCAGCAGCCCCGAAGTTGTTTTAGCGATCTCTCATACGCAGTATTTT; d_call: NA; j_call: TRBJ2-3; v_call: TRBV7-2; clone_size: NA
cdr3_aa: CASSTDRGRNYGYTF; cdr3_nt: TGTGCCAGCAGCACAGACAGGGGTAGGAACTATGGCTACACCTTC; d_call: TRBD1; j_call: TRBJ1-2; v_call: TRBV5-6; clone_size: NA
cdr3_aa: CASSFRGGRDDEQYF; cdr3_nt: TGTGCCAGCAGTTTTCGAGGCGGGAGAGACGACGAGCAGTACTTC; d_call: TRBD2; j_call: TRBJ2-7; v_call: TRBV27; clone_size: NA
cdr3_aa: CASGGLLNTEAFF; cdr3_nt: TGTGCCAGCGGGGGACTCTTGAACACTGAAGCTTTCTTT; d_call: NA; j_call: TRBJ1-1; v_call: TRBV28; clone_size: NA
cdr3_aa: CAAAPGVGKNIQYF; cdr3_nt: TGTGCCGCGGCACCCGGCGTGGGCAAAAACATTCAGTACTTC; d_call: NA; j_call: TRBJ2-4; v_call: TRBV19; clone_size: NA
cdr3_aa: CASSFGTSPYNEQFF; cdr3_nt: TGTGCCAGCAGCTTTGGGACTAGCCCCTACAATGAGCAGTTCTTC; d_call: TRBD2; j_call: TRBJ2-1; v_call: TRBV5-5; clone_size: NA
cdr3_aa: CASSAFGTSGGYEQYF; cdr3_nt: TGTGCCAGCAGCGCCTTCGGGACTAGCGGGGGCTACGAGCAGTACTTC; d_call: TRBD2; j_call: TRBJ2-7; v_call: TRBV7-2; clone_size: NA
cdr3_aa: CASSYSSNRETQYF; cdr3_nt: TGTGCCAGCAGTTACTCCTCGAACAGGGAGACCCAGTACTTC; d_call: NA; j_call: TRBJ2-5; v_call: TRBV27; clone_size: NA
cdr3_aa: CASTPYGTRVGTGELFF; cdr3_nt: TGTGCCAGTACCCCCTACGGGACTCGTGTGGGCACCGGGGAGCTGTTTTTT; d_call: NA; j_call: TRBJ2-2; v_call: TRBV19; clone_size: once
cdr3_aa: CASGTGPNTEAFF; cdr3_nt: TGTGCCAGCGGGACAGGCCCGAACACTGAAGCTTTCTTT; d_call: TRBD1; j_call: TRBJ1-1; v_call: TRBV28; clone_size: NA
cdr3_aa: CASSLCGRGVSNEQFF; cdr3_nt: TGTGCTAGCAGCTTATGTGGCAGGGGGGTCTCCAATGAGCAGTTCTTC; d_call: NA; j_call: TRBJ2-1; v_call: TRBV7-7; clone_size: few
cdr3_aa: CASSPRTSGNTGELFF; cdr3_nt: TGTGCCAGCTCGCCCCGGACTAGCGGCAACACCGGGGAGCTGTTTTTT; d_call: TRBD2; j_call: TRBJ2-2; v_call: TRBV18; clone_size: NA
cdr3_aa: CASSLTVLVPQHF; cdr3_nt: TGTGCCAGCAGTTTGACAGTACTGGTGCCCCAGCATTTT; d_call: NA; j_call: TRBJ1-5; v_call: TRBV28; clone_size: NA